Listed below are T cell receptor beta chains from one sample, sequenced in a study of blood T cell repertoires in COVID-19. The method was immunoSEQ multiplex PCR; TCRdb's version includes in-frame clones alone and lacks a portion of them. The profile shows 320,000 or so clones, over 75% of them singletons. The sample was PBMCs or T cells enriched from blood (not recorded which). Receptor source: a woman in her thirties who had recovered from COVID-19. Both conserved end residues are part of each CDR3. Each record gives: J gene, V gene, D gene, CDR3 protein. D genes are given only for firm matches.

J: TRBJ1-1
V: TRBV19
D: .
CDR3: CASSVGGAEAFF

J: TRBJ1-2
V: TRBV5-1
D: TRBD1
CDR3: CASSLEGQGRGYGYTF

J: TRBJ1-5
V: TRBV7-8
D: .
CDR3: CASSLDRGGNQPQHF

J: TRBJ2-2
V: TRBV3-1/TRBV3-2
D: .
CDR3: CASSLKLSTGELFF

J: TRBJ1-2
V: TRBV5-1
D: .
CDR3: CASSPEPPGRGYTF

J: TRBJ1-1
V: TRBV5-1
D: .
CDR3: CASRAEYMNTEAFF

J: TRBJ2-5
V: TRBV28
D: .
CDR3: CASGLYRVEETQYF

J: TRBJ1-2
V: TRBV18
D: .
CDR3: CASSPSDSHGYTF

J: TRBJ1-1
V: TRBV4-2
D: TRBD1
CDR3: CASSVRQGEMNTEAFF

J: TRBJ2-1
V: TRBV12-3/TRBV12-4
D: TRBD2
CDR3: CASSPGVAGEQFF

J: TRBJ2-5
V: TRBV14
D: .
CDR3: CASSQGPGLMETQYF

J: TRBJ1-1
V: TRBV6-2/TRBV6-3
D: TRBD1
CDR3: CASSYPTFTGGGDTEAFF

J: TRBJ2-5
V: TRBV2
D: .
CDR3: CASSQGVFGRRPQYF

J: TRBJ1-2
V: TRBV5-4
D: TRBD1
CDR3: CASSLSGTGKVGYTF

J: TRBJ1-6
V: TRBV7-2
D: .
CDR3: CASSLDSNSYNSPLHF

J: TRBJ2-5
V: TRBV7-2
D: .
CDR3: CASSQRGGYWDAQYF

J: TRBJ2-7
V: TRBV4-3
D: .
CDR3: CASSQDWGDGTYEQYF

J: TRBJ1-2
V: TRBV5-4
D: TRBD1
CDR3: CASSPDRGRNYGYTF

J: TRBJ1-2
V: TRBV4-2
D: .
CDR3: CASSQSIQATNYGYTF

J: TRBJ2-3
V: TRBV7-9
D: .
CDR3: CASTFQGTDTQYF

J: TRBJ2-1
V: TRBV12-3/TRBV12-4
D: .
CDR3: CASRRQDNEQFF

J: TRBJ1-2
V: TRBV21-1
D: .
CDR3: CASSKRTTGTNYGYTF

J: TRBJ2-5
V: TRBV11-3
D: TRBD1
CDR3: CASSLDGTGGETQYF

J: TRBJ1-1
V: TRBV28
D: .
CDR3: CASRYLRASGTEAFF

J: TRBJ2-3
V: TRBV28
D: TRBD1
CDR3: CASSPPRQGVRTDTQYF

J: TRBJ1-1
V: TRBV6-5
D: .
CDR3: CASSYSREPAEAFF

J: TRBJ2-3
V: TRBV12-5
D: TRBD2
CDR3: CASGLTGLAGGHVDTQYF

J: TRBJ1-5
V: TRBV28
D: .
CDR3: CASTIGGGGNQPQHF

J: TRBJ1-1
V: TRBV28
D: .
CDR3: CASSPRTMNTEAFF

J: TRBJ2-6
V: TRBV5-1
D: .
CDR3: CASSLGIGRTGRLSGANVLTF

J: TRBJ2-3
V: TRBV6-5
D: TRBD2
CDR3: CASSNLAGGDTQYF

J: TRBJ1-2
V: TRBV13
D: .
CDR3: CASSSLYGYTF

J: TRBJ2-5
V: TRBV10-3
D: .
CDR3: CATLQGLRDTSYQYF

J: TRBJ2-7
V: TRBV10-1
D: TRBD1
CDR3: CASSPGTGMSEQYF

J: TRBJ1-3
V: TRBV2
D: TRBD1
CDR3: CASIRQGAGNTIYF

J: TRBJ1-3
V: TRBV9
D: TRBD1
CDR3: CASSVGTGGSGNTIYF

J: TRBJ2-1
V: TRBV5-1
D: .
CDR3: CASSLGGGARYNEQFF

J: TRBJ1-4
V: TRBV6-5
D: TRBD1
CDR3: CASRRTGINEKLFF

J: TRBJ2-2
V: TRBV7-9
D: .
CDR3: CASSLGSGVNTGELFF

J: TRBJ1-6
V: TRBV19
D: TRBD1
CDR3: CASSTPEGAHTSGQQLHF

J: TRBJ2-5
V: TRBV11-2
D: .
CDR3: CASSSTTRQETQYF

J: TRBJ2-1
V: TRBV18
D: .
CDR3: CASSPTTSSYNEQFF

J: TRBJ2-1
V: TRBV5-6
D: TRBD2
CDR3: CASSLVGLGGEDENEQFF

J: TRBJ1-1
V: TRBV19
D: .
CDR3: CASSINRGETEAFF

J: TRBJ2-7
V: TRBV7-8
D: TRBD2
CDR3: CASSLGAGGPSEQYF

J: TRBJ2-5
V: TRBV12-5
D: TRBD2
CDR3: CASGLVGGETQYF

J: TRBJ1-1
V: TRBV5-5
D: TRBD1
CDR3: CASSEDRRGTEAFF

J: TRBJ1-2
V: TRBV16
D: .
CDR3: CASSLQGSYGYTF

J: TRBJ1-5
V: TRBV5-5
D: .
CDR3: CASSLGQARNQPQHF

J: TRBJ2-1
V: TRBV15
D: TRBD2
CDR3: CATSMAGGPDNEQFF

J: TRBJ1-3
V: TRBV5-5
D: .
CDR3: CASSLVSQSSGGTIYF

J: TRBJ1-2
V: TRBV7-9
D: .
CDR3: CASSPRQDGYTF